Presented here are 28 T cell receptor beta chains from one specimen sequenced in a study of blood T cell repertoires in COVID-19. This table comes from immunoSEQ multiplex PCR, and its TCRdb copy is limited to in-frame clones, with some not included. The sample contains about 86,000 clones, approximately 88% of which appear only once. Source material: peripheral blood. Source of these receptors: a woman over 75 with active or convalescent COVID-19.

This clone came up a few times. The chain uses TRBV11-2 and TRBJ1-5; TRBD1 matches at 7 bases. Germline assignment: CDR1 SGHAT and CDR2 FQNNGV. V lost 5 bases to trimming and J lost 6 bases; unmatched junction nucleotides: 13. CDR3 size: 16 residues. As DNA, the CDR3 is TGTGCCAGCAGCCAGGGGGGTGTTAGTTCTTCTCAGCCCCAGCATTTT. Protein product: CASSQGGVSSSQPQHF.

This chain uses TRBV20-1 with TRBJ1-1; D possibly corresponds to TRBD1 (6 bases). Germline CDR1 is DFQATT and CDR2 is SNEGSKA (reference sequence). The CDR3 extends over 16 amino acids. V lost 3 bases and J 1 base, leaving 18 bases between the germline ends. The CDR3 here is CSASGAGEKKNTEAFF. The CDR3 nucleotides are TGCAGTGCTAGTGGGGCAGGGGAGAAAAAGAACACTGAAGCTTTCTTT.

The chain uses TRBV9 and TRBJ1-2; 8 bases line up with TRBD1. V trimming: 0 bases; J trimming: 4 bases; junction bases outside the gene matches: 5. Germline CDR1 SGDLS, CDR2 YYNGEE. The CDR3 runs 15 residues. Written as DNA, the CDR3 is TGTGCCAGCAGCGTAGCCGGGACAGGAATCTATGGCTACACCTTC. Amino acid sequence: CASSVAGTGIYGYTF.

The chain employs TRBV19 and TRBJ2-2, with 7 bases aligning to TRBD1. Looked up from germline, CDR1 is LNHDA and CDR2 is SQIVND (reference sequence). The V gene end was trimmed by 5 bases and the J gene end by 5 bases; junction bases not matched to a gene: 8. The CDR3 runs to 15 residues. CDR3 amino acids: CASSSDRMETGELFF. The CDR3 region has the DNA TGTGCCAGTAGTTCGGACAGGATGGAAACCGGGGAGCTGTTTTTT.

The chain links TRBV20-1 to TRBJ2-1, with 7 bases identical to TRBD2. In germline, CDR1 is DFQATT, CDR2 SNEGSKA (reference sequence). Trimming at V came to 3 bases and at J to 6 bases, leaving 8 bases not matched to a gene. The CDR3 is 14 amino acids. CDR3 residues: CSASYSGAINEQFF. The CDR3 region has the DNA TGCAGTGCTAGTTACAGCGGGGCGATCAATGAGCAGTTCTTC.

CDR3 in DNA: TGTGCCAGCAGCTTCTTCGGTGAGACCCAGTACTTC. Translation gives CASSFFGETQYF. The chain carries TRBV7-3 and TRBJ2-5; D remains ambiguous. With 3 bases removed from V and 5 bases from J, the gap between germline ends came to 7 bases. CDR3 length: 12 residues. Germline CDR1 and CDR2: SGHTA and FQGTGA.

The chain has TRBV7-2 and TRBJ2-3, with D unresolved. The CDR3 length is 12 residues. Germline lookup yields CDR1 SGHTA and CDR2 FQGNSA. The V gene lost 4 bases and the J gene lost 2 bases, with 4 bases spanning the gap. CDR3 nucleotides: TGTGCCAGCAGCTCGTACACAGATACGCAGTATTTT. Residues: CASSSYTDTQYF.

This clone was recorded once. The chain carries TRBV19 and TRBJ2-5; 8 bases agree with TRBD2. This CDR3 is 16 amino acids long. Germline trimming cut 4 bases from V and 2 bases from J; bases unmatched to any gene: 9. The germline V gene encodes CDR1 LNHDA and CDR2 SQIVND (reference sequence). The CDR3 reads CASSTTGLAPQETQYF. The CDR3 bases are TGTGCCAGTAGTACCACAGGACTAGCTCCTCAAGAGACCCAGTACTTC.

V usage is TRBV12-5 and J usage is TRBJ2-5, with a possible D match to TRBD2 (5 bases). Looked up from germline, CDR1 is LGHNT and CDR2 is FRNRAP. The CDR3 loop spans 13 amino acids. The V and J ends lost 7 bases and 2 bases respectively, with 11 bases between them. CDR3 residues: CASERRQQETQYF. The CDR3, as DNA: TGTGCTAGTGAAAGGAGGCAACAAGAGACCCAGTACTTC. Looking up the rest from reference TRBV12-5 and TRBJ2-5 gives the full variable domain: DARVTQTPRHKVTEMGQEVTMRCQPILGHNTVFWYRQTMMQGLELLAYFRNRAPLDDSGMPKDRFSAEMPDATLATLKIQPSEPRDSAVYFCASERRQQETQYFGPGTRLLVL.

The rearrangement uses TRBV30 and TRBJ1-1; the match to TRBD1 covers 7 bases. The germline gives CDR1 GTSNPN, CDR2 SVGIG (reference sequence). The ends lost 0 bases at V and 9 bases at J; junction bases unmatched: 10. This CDR3 has 14 amino acids. The CDR3 protein is CAWSVGRAGGKAFF. The CDR3 DNA is TGTGCCTGGAGTGTAGGTCGGGCAGGGGGGAAAGCTTTCTTT.

This chain connects TRBV20-1 to TRBJ1-3; D gene uncertain. V lost 3 bases, J lost 0 bases, and 6 bases lay in between. The V gene's germline CDR1 is DFQATT and CDR2 SNEGSKA (reference sequence). CDR3 length: 13 residues. The CDR3 reads CSASEASGNTIYF. The DNA of the CDR3 is TGCAGTGCTAGTGAGGCCTCTGGAAACACCATATATTTT.

CDR3 region: CASAPGTGVYEQYF. CDR3 DNA sequence: TGTGCCAGCGCCCCCGGGACAGGGGTCTACGAGCAGTACTTC. The rearrangement joins TRBV28 to TRBJ2-7; 10 nucleotides match TRBD1. The germline V gene has CDR1 MDHEN and CDR2 SYDVKM. J was trimmed by 3 bases and V by 8 bases; bases with no gene match: 7. The CDR3 runs 14 residues.

The chain links TRBV19 to TRBJ1-1, with D maybe TRBD1 (5 bases). The CDR3 runs to 15 residues. Trimming took off 5 bases at V and 1 base at J, with 14 bases between the two ends. The germline V gene has CDR1 LNHDA and CDR2 SQIVND (reference sequence). The CDR3 is CASSPTRAANTEAFF. In DNA, the CDR3 is TGTGCCAGTAGTCCTACCAGGGCCGCGAACACTGAAGCTTTCTTT.

This clone was picked up one time. The chain has TRBV5-1 and TRBJ2-7; D remains ambiguous. Looked up from germline, CDR1 is SGHRS and CDR2 is YFSETQ. V was trimmed by 1 base and J by 0 bases, leaving 5 bases between them. This CDR3 is built from 13 residues. The CDR3 protein is CASSLISSYEQYF. CDR3 DNA: TGCGCCAGCAGCTTGATTAGCTCCTACGAGCAGTACTTC.

As regards this clone: The germline gene is not matched at one end of the junction; a read error may be the cause. The rearrangement uses TRBV7-6 and TRBJ2-3, with TRBD2 matching 12 bases. This CDR3 is 16 amino acids long. Per the germline V gene, CDR1 is SGHVS and CDR2 is FNYEAQ. The chain's CDR3 is CASSLAGGLGADTQYF. In DNA form, the CDR3 reads TGTGCCAGCAGCCTAGCGGGGGGGCTTGGCGCAGATACGCAGTATTTT. The full variable domain, in which reference TRBV7-6 and TRBJ2-3 provide the parts outside the CDR3, is GAGVSQSPRYKVTKRGQDVALRCDPISGHVSLYWYRQALGQGPEFLTYFNYEAQQDKSGLPNDRFSAERPEGSISTLTIQRTEQRDSAMYRCASSLAGGLGADTQYFGPGTRLTVL.

The CDR3: CASSASGLRTDTQYF. In nucleotides, the CDR3 is TGTGCCAGCAGCGCCTCGGGACTCCGCACAGATACGCAGTATTTT. V and J are TRBV9 and TRBJ2-3; D is possibly TRBD2 (6 bases). CDR1 is SGDLS, CDR2 YYNGEE, per germline. The CDR3 spans 15 residues. V was clipped by 3 bases and J by 1 base, with 12 bases between them.

The chain combines TRBV5-4 with TRBJ2-5, with D possibly TRBD1 on 6 matching bases. V gave up 0 bases and J gave up 5 bases, with 8 bases separating them. Germline V CDR1 and CDR2: SGHNT, YYREEE (reference sequence). The CDR3 consists of 13 residues. CDR3 bases: TGTGCCAGCAGCTTGGACAGGGTTGAGACCCAGTACTTC. This translates into CASSLDRVETQYF.

The chain combines TRBV4-2 with TRBJ2-7; 7 bases fit TRBD2. The CDR3 has 16 residues. With V trimmed by 1 base and J by 3 bases, 9 bases remained unmatched. The germline gives CDR1 LGHNA, CDR2 YNFKEQ. CDR3 coding DNA: TGTGCCAGCAGCCAAGGGGAGGGCCTGGCGAGCTACGAGCAGTACTTC. Translating it yields CASSQGEGLASYEQYF.

The J gene is TRBJ2-5, the V gene TRBV7-2, with D hard to call. With 2 bases removed from V and 2 bases from J, the gap between germline ends came to 6 bases. The germline gives CDR1 SGHTA, CDR2 FQGNSA. CDR3 length equals 13 residues. The CDR3 region is CASSLRLQETQYF. The CDR3 nucleotides read TGTGCCAGCAGCTTAAGACTTCAAGAGACCCAGTACTTC.

The V and J genes are TRBV6-2 or TRBV6-3 and TRBJ2-2, with a tentative D call TRBD1 (5 bases). This CDR3 spans 13 amino acids. V lost 5 bases and J 6 bases, leaving 10 bases between the germline ends. CDR1 and CDR2 from the germline V gene are MNHEY and SVGEGT. In DNA form, the CDR3 reads TGTGCCAGCAGTAAGCAGGGTGCCGGGGAGCTGTTTTTT. It encodes CASSKQGAGELFF.

V usage is TRBV7-3 and J usage is TRBJ2-3; D remains ambiguous. The germline V gene has CDR1 SGHTA and CDR2 FQGTGA. The V end was cut by 3 bases, the J end by 1 base, with 5 bases between. The CDR3 length is 13 residues. In DNA form, the CDR3 reads TGTGCCAGCAGCTTCGGTGGCACAGATACGCAGTATTTT. Residues: CASSFGGTDTQYF.

This clone was seen only once. The chain employs TRBV5-6 and TRBJ2-3, with 10 bases identical to TRBD1. V lost 3 bases to trimming and J lost 5 bases; unmatched junction nucleotides: 6. CDR3 length: 15 amino acids. Germline CDR1 and CDR2: SGHDT and YYEEEE. The CDR3 DNA is TGTGCCAGCAGCTGGGACGGGACAGGGGTAGATACGCAGTATTTT. Its translation: CASSWDGTGVDTQYF. Supplemented by reference TRBV5-6 and TRBJ2-3, the full variable domain reads DAGVTQSPTHLIKTRGQQVTLRCSPKSGHDTVSWYQQALGQGPQFIFQYYEEEERQRGNFPDRFSGHQFPNYSSELNVNALLLGDSALYLCASSWDGTGVDTQYFGPGTRLTVL.

The rearrangement uses TRBV3-1 (or the pseudogene TRBV3-2) and TRBJ2-1; 7 nucleotides align to TRBD1. This CDR3 has 13 amino acids. CDR1 is LGHDT and CDR2 is YNNKEL in the germline V gene (reference sequence). The ends lost 4 bases at V and 5 bases at J; junction bases unmatched: 2. The CDR3 DNA reads as TGTGCCAGCAGCCTTACAGGGGACAATGAGCAGTTCTTC. Encoded protein: CASSLTGDNEQFF.

The rearrangement joins TRBV30 to TRBJ2-3, with 7 bases that match TRBD2. The CDR3 contains 17 residues. Germline V gene sequence: CDR1 GTSNPN, CDR2 SVGIG (reference sequence). V lost 0 bases, J lost 0 bases, and 9 bases stayed unmatched. CDR3 coding DNA: TGTGCCTGGAGTGTACACTTGACTAGCCATAGCACAGATACGCAGTATTTT. It encodes CAWSVHLTSHSTDTQYF. Using reference TRBV30 and TRBJ2-3 for the parts outside the CDR3, the full variable domain is SQTIHQWPATLVQPVGSPLSLECTVEGTSNPNLYWYRQAAGRGLQLLFYSVGIGQISSEVPQNLSASRPQDRQFILSSKKLLLSDSGFYLCAWSVHLTSHSTDTQYFGPGTRLTVL.

The V call is TRBV11-2, the J call TRBJ2-1, with D unclear. This CDR3 is built from 14 residues. Germline CDR1 SGHAT, CDR2 FQNNGV. V was trimmed by 2 bases and J by 4 bases, leaving 9 bases between them. As DNA, the CDR3 is TGTGCCAGCAGCTTACTACTCGAATACAATGAGCAGTTCTTC. Amino acid sequence: CASSLLLEYNEQFF.

CDR3 amino acids: CASSLGTPGQRQGEQFF. CDR3 coding DNA: TGTGCCAGTAGTCTTGGGACTCCGGGACAGAGGCAGGGTGAGCAGTTCTTC. This chain connects TRBV19 to TRBJ2-1, with D possibly TRBD1 on 7 matching bases. CDR1 is LNHDA, CDR2 SQIVND, per germline (reference sequence). The CDR3 loop spans 17 amino acids. Trimming shortened V by 5 bases and J by 9 bases, and 26 bases separated the two germline ends.

The rearrangement links TRBV5-4 to TRBJ1-2, with unresolved D. This CDR3 contains 11 residues. Trimming shortened V by 4 bases and J by 4 bases, and 5 bases separated the two germline ends. Germline assignment: CDR1 SGHNT and CDR2 YYREEE (reference sequence). The CDR3 loop reads CASSGGYGYTF. The DNA for the CDR3 is TGTGCCAGCAGCGGCGGCTATGGCTACACCTTC.

This rearrangement joins TRBV5-1 to TRBJ1-2, with D tentatively TRBD1 (6 bases). Between the trimmed V and J ends, which lost 2 bases and 4 bases, there was a span of 9 bases. This CDR3 comprises 13 residues. Germline V lookup: CDR1 SGHRS, CDR2 YFSETQ. The DNA for the CDR3 is TGCGCCAGCAGCTTACAGGGTCCCTATGGCTACACCTTC. Encoded protein: CASSLQGPYGYTF.